The present entry profiles one TCR beta chain with its context. The data were taken from a study of identical twins. Trimming cost V 0 bases and J 4 bases, with 10 bases left between them. CDR3 length: 15 residues. Germline lookup yields CDR1 SGHRS and CDR2 YFSETQ. TCRdb redid the calling of the 5' RACE reads with MiXCR, one entry per CDR3 protein. The sample holds about 660,000 distinct CDR3 sequences, 8.6% seen once. The data also belong to a second study, concerning yellow fever vaccine responses in identical twins.

Material for sequencing was PBMCs. The V call is TRBV5-1, the J call TRBJ2-2; the D gene is possibly TRBD2 (6 bases). This receptor was obtained from a young woman in good health. CDR3 amino acids: CASSLDGSPTGELFF. CDR3 coding DNA: TGCGCCAGCAGCTTGGACGGGAGCCCCACCGGGGAGCTGTTTTTT.